This T cell receptor (beta chain) appears in the sequencing data of a study of blood T cell repertoires in COVID-19. Background on the study: COVID-19 samples from acute and convalescent phases originated in the United States, Italy and Spain.

The repertoire was sequenced with immunoSEQ multiplex PCR; TCRdb's copy has only in-frame clones and lacks some. The sample records fewer than 350,000 clones, roughly 90% being singletons. The CDR3 contains 16 residues. Germline assignment: CDR1 LNHDA and CDR2 SQIVND (reference sequence). V gave up 3 bases and J gave up 2 bases; unmatched junction bases: 10. The gene calls are TRBV19 and TRBJ2-7; 7 bases agree with TRBD1. The clonotype comes from a man between 18 and 35 years old with active or convalescent COVID-19. Sequencing was done on a sample of peripheral blood. CDR3 nucleotide sequence: TGTGCCAGTAGTATGGGGCCGGGACAGAACCCCTACGAGCAGTACTTC. Translation gives CASSMGPGQNPYEQYF.